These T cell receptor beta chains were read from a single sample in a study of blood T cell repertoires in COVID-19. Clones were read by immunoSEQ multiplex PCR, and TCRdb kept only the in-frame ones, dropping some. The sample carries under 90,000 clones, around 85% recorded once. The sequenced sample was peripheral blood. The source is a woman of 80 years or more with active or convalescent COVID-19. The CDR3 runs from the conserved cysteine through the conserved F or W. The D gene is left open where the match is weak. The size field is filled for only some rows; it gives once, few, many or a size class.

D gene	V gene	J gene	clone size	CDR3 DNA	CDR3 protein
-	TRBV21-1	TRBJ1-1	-	TGTGCCAGCAGCATGGGTCTGACAGAGAACACTGAAGCTTTCTTT	CASSMGLTENTEAFF
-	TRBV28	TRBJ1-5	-	TGTGCCAGCAGTTTAAGGGGGTGGGGGAATAGCAATCAGCCCCAGCATTTT	CASSLRGWGNSNQPQHF
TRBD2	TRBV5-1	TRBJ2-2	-	TGCGCCAGCAGACTGACTAGCGCGAACACCGGGGAGCTGTTTTTT	CASRLTSANTGELFF
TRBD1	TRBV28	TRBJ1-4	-	TGTGCATCCGATGGGGACAGGGGCGATGAAAAACTGTTTTTT	CASDGDRGDEKLFF
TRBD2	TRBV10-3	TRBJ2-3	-	TGTGCCATCAGTGATCTAGCGGGGGGCACAGATACGCAGTATTTT	CAISDLAGGTDTQYF
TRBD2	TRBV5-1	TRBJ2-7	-	TGCGCCAGCACCCCTGGGGCTAGCGGCGCCTACGAGCAGTACTTC	CASTPGASGAYEQYF
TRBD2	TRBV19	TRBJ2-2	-	TGTGCCAGTAAGAGCGGGGGGGCCCCCGGGGAGCTGTTTTTT	CASKSGGAPGELFF
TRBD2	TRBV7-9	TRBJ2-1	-	TGTGCCCACGGGGGGGCATCTTACAATGAGCAGTTCTTC	CAHGGASYNEQFF
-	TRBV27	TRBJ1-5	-	TGTGCCAGCAGTTTATCCTCGGCGGGATTTAGCAATCAGCCCCAGCATTTT	CASSLSSAGFSNQPQHF
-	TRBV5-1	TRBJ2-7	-	TGCGCCAGCAGCATCGGACAGGTCGGGGGTTTCGAGCAGTACTTC	CASSIGQVGGFEQYF
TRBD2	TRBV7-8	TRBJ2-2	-	TGTGCCAGCAGCCCCAGCGGGGCGAACACCGGGGAGCTGTTTTTT	CASSPSGANTGELFF
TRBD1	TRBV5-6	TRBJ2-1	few	TGTGCCAGCAGCCGACAGGGGTCCTCCTACAATGAGCAGTTCTTC	CASSRQGSSYNEQFF
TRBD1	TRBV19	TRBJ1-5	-	TGTGCCAGTAGTACAGGGGGCGGGGACGGGCAGCCCCAGCATTTT	CASSTGGGDGQPQHF
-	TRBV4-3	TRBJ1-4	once	TGCGCCAGCAGCCAATCAGGGGCAACTAATGAAAAACTGTTTTTT	CASSQSGATNEKLFF
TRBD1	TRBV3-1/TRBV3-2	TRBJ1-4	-	TGTGCCAGCAGCCTTCGAGGCAGCACAGGGGGCAGTGAAAAACTGTTTTTT	CASSLRGSTGGSEKLFF
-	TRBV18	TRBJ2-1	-	TGTGCCAGCTCACCACCGGCACTAGTGGGTGAGCAGTTCTTC	CASSPPALVGEQFF
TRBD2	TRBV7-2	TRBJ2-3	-	TGTGCCAGCAGCTTGGGACTAGCCACAGATACGCAGTATTTT	CASSLGLATDTQYF
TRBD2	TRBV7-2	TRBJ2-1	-	TGTGCCAGCAGCTTGACTAGCGGGAGTAGTAATGAGCAGTTCTTC	CASSLTSGSSNEQFF
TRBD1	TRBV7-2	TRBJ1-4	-	TGTGCCAGCAGCTTAAGACAGGGGGTTGAAAAACTGTTTTTT	CASSLRQGVEKLFF
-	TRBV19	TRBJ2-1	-	TGTGCCAGTAGTTCGAGGAACAATGAGCAGTTCTTC	CASSSRNNEQFF
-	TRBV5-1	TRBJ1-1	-	TGCGCCAGCAGCTTGGAACAGGGACGTGAAGCTTTCTTT	CASSLEQGREAFF
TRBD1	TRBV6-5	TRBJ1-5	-	TGTGCCAGCACCCCGACAGGGTCAGGTCAGCCCCAGCATTTT	CASTPTGSGQPQHF